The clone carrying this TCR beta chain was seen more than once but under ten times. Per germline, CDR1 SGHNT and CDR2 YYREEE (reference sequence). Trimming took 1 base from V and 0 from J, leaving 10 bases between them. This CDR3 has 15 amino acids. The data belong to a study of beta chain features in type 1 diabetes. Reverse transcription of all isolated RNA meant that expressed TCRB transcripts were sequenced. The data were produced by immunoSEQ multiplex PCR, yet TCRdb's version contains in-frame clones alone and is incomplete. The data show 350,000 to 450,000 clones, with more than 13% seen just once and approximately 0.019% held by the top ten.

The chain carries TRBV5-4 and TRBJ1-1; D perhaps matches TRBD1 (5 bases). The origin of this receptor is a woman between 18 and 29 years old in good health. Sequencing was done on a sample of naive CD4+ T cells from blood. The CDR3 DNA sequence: TGTGCCAGCAGCTTGCCAGGGCCCATGAACACTGAAGCTTTCTTT. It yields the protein CASSLPGPMNTEAFF.